Presented here are 2 T cell receptor beta chains from one specimen sequenced in a study of blood T cells in healthy people across ages. Primed by a sample-barcoded 5' primer and a J-beta primer mix, a second PCR proceeded for about 6 to 12 cycles. One entry per CDR3 protein, called by TCRdb with MiXCR from the 5' RACE reads. The sample holds about 1.4 million distinct CDR3 sequences, approximately 59% seen once. What was sequenced was blood. The source is a man aged 18-30 years in good health.

V usage is TRBV10-2 and J usage is TRBJ2-3; no clear D. The CDR3 runs to 14 residues. Between the trimmed V and J ends, which lost 3 bases and 0 bases, there was a span of 7 bases. The germline V gene encodes CDR1 WSHSY and CDR2 SAAADI. This CDR3 is CASSDVSSTDTQYF. DNA for the CDR3: TGCGCCAGCAGTGACGTCAGTAGCACAGATACGCAGTATTTT.

V gene TRBV6-5 combines with J gene TRBJ2-7; 9 nucleotides match TRBD1. This CDR3 spans 15 amino acids. Germline assignment: CDR1 MNHEY and CDR2 SVGAGI. The V segment lost 4 bases and the J segment 5 bases; nucleotides outside the gene matches: 9. The CDR3 DNA is TGTGCCAGCAGTTTCCTAGCCGGGACAGGGAACGAGCAGTACTTC. Encoded protein: CASSFLAGTGNEQYF.